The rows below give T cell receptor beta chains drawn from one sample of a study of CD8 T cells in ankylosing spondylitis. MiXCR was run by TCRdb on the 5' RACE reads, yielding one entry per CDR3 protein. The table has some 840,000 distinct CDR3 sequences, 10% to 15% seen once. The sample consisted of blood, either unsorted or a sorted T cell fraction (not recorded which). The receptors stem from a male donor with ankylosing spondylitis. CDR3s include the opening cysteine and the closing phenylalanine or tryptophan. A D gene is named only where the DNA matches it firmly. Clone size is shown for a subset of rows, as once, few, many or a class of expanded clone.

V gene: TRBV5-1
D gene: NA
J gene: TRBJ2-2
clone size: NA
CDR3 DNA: TGCGCCAGCAGCAGAGGGTCTCGCGGGAACACCGGGGAGCTGTTTTTT
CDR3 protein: CASSRGSRGNTGELFF

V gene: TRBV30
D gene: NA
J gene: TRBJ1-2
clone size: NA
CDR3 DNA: TGTGCCTGGAGTCGGCTTAACGGCTATGGCTACACCTTC
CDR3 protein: CAWSRLNGYGYTF

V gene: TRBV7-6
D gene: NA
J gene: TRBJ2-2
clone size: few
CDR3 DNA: TGTGCCAGCAGCTTCGCCGGGACCACGGTCGGGGAGCTGTTTTTT
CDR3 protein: CASSFAGTTVGELFF

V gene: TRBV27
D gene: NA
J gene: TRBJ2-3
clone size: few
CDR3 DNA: NA
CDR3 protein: CASSLRARGAWDTQYF

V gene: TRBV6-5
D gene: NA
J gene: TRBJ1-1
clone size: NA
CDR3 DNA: TGTGCCAGCAGTTACCCAAACGCGGGGATGAACACTGAAGCTTTCTTT
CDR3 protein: CASSYPNAGMNTEAFF

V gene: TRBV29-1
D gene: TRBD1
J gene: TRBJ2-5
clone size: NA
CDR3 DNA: TGCAGCGCCCGGGGCCAGACAGGGGGAGAGACCCAGTACTTC
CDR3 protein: CSARGQTGGETQYF

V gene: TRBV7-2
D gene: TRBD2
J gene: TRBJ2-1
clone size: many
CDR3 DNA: TGTGCCAGCAGCTTGCTAGGGCTAGCGGGGGGGAATGAGCAGTTCTTC
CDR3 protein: CASSLLGLAGGNEQFF

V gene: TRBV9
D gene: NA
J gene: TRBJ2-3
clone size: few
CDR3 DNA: TGTGCCAGCAGCGTGTCCCCCCAAGATACGCAGTATTTT
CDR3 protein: CASSVSPQDTQYF

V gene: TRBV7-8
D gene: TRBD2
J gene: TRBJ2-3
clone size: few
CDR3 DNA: TGTGCCAGCAGCTTACGCCTGGCTAGCGGGAGTGCCACAGATACGCAGTATTTT
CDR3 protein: CASSLRLASGSATDTQYF

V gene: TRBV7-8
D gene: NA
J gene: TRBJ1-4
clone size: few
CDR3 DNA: TGTGCCAGCAGCTTAGCGCCGGGCAGGGTAGGAGAAAAACTGTTTTTT
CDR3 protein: CASSLAPGRVGEKLFF

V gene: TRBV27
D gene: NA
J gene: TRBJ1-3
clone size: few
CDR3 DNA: TGTGCCAGCAGTTCGGGGGGCGGTGGAAACACCATATATTTT
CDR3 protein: CASSSGGGGNTIYF

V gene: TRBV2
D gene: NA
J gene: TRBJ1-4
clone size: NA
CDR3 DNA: TGTGCCAGCAGCCAGAGTGAAAAACTGTTTTTT
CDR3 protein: CASSQSEKLFF

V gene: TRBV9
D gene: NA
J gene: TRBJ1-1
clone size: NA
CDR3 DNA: TGTGCCAGCAGCGTAGGGAACAGGGCGTCGAACACTGAAGCTTTCTTT
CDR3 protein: CASSVGNRASNTEAFF

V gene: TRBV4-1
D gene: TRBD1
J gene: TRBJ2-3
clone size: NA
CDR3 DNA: TGCGCCAGCAGCCTCCGAGGGACAGGGAGCACAGATACGCAGTATTTT
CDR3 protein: CASSLRGTGSTDTQYF

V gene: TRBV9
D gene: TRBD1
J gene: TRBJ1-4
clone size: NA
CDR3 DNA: TGTGCCAGCAATCGGGACAGTAATGAAAAACTGTTTTTT
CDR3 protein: CASNRDSNEKLFF

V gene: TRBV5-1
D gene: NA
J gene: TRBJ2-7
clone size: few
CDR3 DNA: TGCGCCAGCAGCTCCATCGAGGGCCCATCCTACGAGCAGTACTTC
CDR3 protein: CASSSIEGPSYEQYF

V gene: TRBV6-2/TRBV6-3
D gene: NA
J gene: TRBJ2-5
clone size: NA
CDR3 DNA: TGTGCCAGCAGTTACTCGTTTGGGGATCAAGAGACCCAGTACTTC
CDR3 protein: CASSYSFGDQETQYF

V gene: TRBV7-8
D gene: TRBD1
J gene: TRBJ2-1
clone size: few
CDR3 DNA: TGTGCCAGCAGCCCCTGGACAGGATACAATGAGCAGTTCTTC
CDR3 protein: CASSPWTGYNEQFF

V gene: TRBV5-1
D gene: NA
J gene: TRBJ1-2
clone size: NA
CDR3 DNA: TGCGCCAGCAGCTTACCGGGGGATCCGAGAGGCTACACCTTC
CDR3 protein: CASSLPGDPRGYTF

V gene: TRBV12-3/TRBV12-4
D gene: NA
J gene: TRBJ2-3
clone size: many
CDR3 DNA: TGTGCCAGCAGCTCTCCGGGGGAGCGTCCCACAGATACGCAGTATTTT
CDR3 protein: CASSSPGERPTDTQYF

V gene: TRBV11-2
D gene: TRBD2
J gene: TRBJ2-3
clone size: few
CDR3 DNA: TGTGCCAGCAGCATGGGGCCGGGACTAGCGGGAGGGGGGACAGATACGCAGTATTTT
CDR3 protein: CASSMGPGLAGGGTDTQYF

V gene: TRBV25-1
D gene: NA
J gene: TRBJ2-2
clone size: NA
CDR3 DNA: TGTGCCAGCAGTGAGGACAACACCGGGGAGCTGTTTTTT
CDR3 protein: CASSEDNTGELFF

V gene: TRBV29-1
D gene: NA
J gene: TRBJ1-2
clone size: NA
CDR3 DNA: TGCAGCGTGCCGGGACTCTATAACTATGGCTACACCTTC
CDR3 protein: CSVPGLYNYGYTF

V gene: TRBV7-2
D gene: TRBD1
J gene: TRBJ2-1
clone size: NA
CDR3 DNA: TGTGCCAGCAGCTGGGCCGGGACAGGGGTTTATGAGCAGTTCTTC
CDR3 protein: CASSWAGTGVYEQFF

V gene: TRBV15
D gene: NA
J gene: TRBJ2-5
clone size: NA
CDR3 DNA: TGTGCCACCAGCTTCATTGGGGAGACCCAGTACTTC
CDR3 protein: CATSFIGETQYF

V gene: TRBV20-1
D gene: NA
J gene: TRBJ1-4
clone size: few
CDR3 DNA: TGCAGTGCTAGAGTTGAGGCACAGCCCTTTAATGAAAAACTGTTTTTT
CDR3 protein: CSARVEAQPFNEKLFF

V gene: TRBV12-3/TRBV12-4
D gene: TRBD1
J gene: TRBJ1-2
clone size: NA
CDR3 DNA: TGTGCCAGCAGTATAATACCAGGGGGCTATGGCTACACCTTC
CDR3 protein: CASSIIPGGYGYTF

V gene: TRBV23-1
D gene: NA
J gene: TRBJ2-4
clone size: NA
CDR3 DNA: TGCGCCAGCAGTCAGTGGGGGCCCCTGGCCAAAAACATTCAGTACTTC
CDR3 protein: CASSQWGPLAKNIQYF

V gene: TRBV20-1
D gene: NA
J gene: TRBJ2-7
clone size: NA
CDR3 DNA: TGCAGTGCCCAAACACGGGGTCAATCCTACGAGCAGTACTTC
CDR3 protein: CSAQTRGQSYEQYF

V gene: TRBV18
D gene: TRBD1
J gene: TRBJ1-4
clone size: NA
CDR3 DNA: TGCGCCAGCAGCCCACCGGGACAGGGGAATGAAAAACTGTTTTTT
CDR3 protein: CASSPPGQGNEKLFF

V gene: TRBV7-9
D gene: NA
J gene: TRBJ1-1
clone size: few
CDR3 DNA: TGTGCCAGCAGCTTTGGCACGTTGGGCACTGAAGCTTTCTTT
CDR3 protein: CASSFGTLGTEAFF

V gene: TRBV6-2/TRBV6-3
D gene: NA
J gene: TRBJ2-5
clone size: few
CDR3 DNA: TGTGCCAGCAGCTCCACCCGGATGGCCCAGTACTTC
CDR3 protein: CASSSTRMAQYF

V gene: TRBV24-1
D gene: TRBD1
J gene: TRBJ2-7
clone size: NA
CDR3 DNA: TGTGCCACCAGTGACCCGGGACAGGGCAACGAGCAGTACTTC
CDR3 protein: CATSDPGQGNEQYF

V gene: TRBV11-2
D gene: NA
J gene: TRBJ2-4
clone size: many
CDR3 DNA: TGTGCCAGCAGCTTTGGGCGCGAAAACATTCAGTACTTC
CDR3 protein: CASSFGRENIQYF

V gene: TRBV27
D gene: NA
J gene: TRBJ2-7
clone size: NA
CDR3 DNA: TGTGCCAGCAGTTTAAGGCGGGCGGGGTACGAGCAGTACTTC
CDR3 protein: CASSLRRAGYEQYF

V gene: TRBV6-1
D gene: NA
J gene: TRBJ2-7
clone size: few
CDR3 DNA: TGTGCCAGCAGGCCAGGGGTTCGGGGTATCGAGCAGTACTTC
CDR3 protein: CASRPGVRGIEQYF

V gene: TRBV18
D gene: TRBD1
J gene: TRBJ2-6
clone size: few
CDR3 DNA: TGTGCCAGCTCACCATTAGGGACAGGGGGCGCTGGGGCCAACGTCCTGACTTTC
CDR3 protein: CASSPLGTGGAGANVLTF

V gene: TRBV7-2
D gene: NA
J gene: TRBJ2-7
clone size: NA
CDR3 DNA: TGTGCCAGCAGCTTAGAGGCCGGGCGCTCCTACGAGCAGTACTTC
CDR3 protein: CASSLEAGRSYEQYF

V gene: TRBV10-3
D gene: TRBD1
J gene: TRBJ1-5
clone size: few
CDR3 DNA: TGTGCCATCAGTGAGCGGTCAGGGGGCGTCAGCAATCAGCCCCAGCATTTT
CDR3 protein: CAISERSGGVSNQPQHF

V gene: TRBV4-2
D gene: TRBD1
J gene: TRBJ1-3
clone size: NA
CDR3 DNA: TGTGCCAGCAGCAAACGGGACAGGGGAGTTGGAAACACCATATATTTT
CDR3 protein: CASSKRDRGVGNTIYF

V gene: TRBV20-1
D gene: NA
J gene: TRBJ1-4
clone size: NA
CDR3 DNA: TGCAGTGCTAGAGATGTTACGGGCTGGGGAAAACTGTTTTTT
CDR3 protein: CSARDVTGWGKLFF

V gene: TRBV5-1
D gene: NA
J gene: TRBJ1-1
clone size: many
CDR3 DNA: TGCGCCAGCACCCTTCCGGGGATCACTGAAGCTTTCTTT
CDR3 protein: CASTLPGITEAFF

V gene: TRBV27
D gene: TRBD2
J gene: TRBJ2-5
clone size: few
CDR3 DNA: TGTGCCAGCAGTCCGGCGGGACTAGCGGGGGCAGTATACTTC
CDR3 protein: CASSPAGLAGAVYF

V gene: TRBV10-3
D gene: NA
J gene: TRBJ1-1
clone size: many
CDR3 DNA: TGTGCCATCAGTGATGGTAACAGGAGGTCGCGAACTGAAGCTTTCTTT
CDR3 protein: CAISDGNRRSRTEAFF

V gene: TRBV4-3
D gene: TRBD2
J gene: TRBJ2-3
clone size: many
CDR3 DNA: TGCGCCAGCAGCCAAGATCGCGGGCTAGCGGGAGTGTATACGCAGTATTTT
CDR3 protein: CASSQDRGLAGVYTQYF

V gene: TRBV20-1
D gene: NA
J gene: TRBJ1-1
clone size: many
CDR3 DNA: TGCAGTGCTCCTCGACGGGGGCCTAGGGCTGAAGCTTTCTTT
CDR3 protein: CSAPRRGPRAEAFF

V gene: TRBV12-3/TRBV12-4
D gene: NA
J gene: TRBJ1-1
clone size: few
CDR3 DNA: TGTGCCAGCAGGGGAGCGGTGGTGATGAACACTGAAGCTTTCTTT
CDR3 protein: CASRGAVVMNTEAFF

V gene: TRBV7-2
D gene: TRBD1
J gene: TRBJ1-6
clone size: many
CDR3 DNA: TGTGCCAGCAGCCACAGGGGGAGAGATTCACCCCTCCACTTT
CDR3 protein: CASSHRGRDSPLHF